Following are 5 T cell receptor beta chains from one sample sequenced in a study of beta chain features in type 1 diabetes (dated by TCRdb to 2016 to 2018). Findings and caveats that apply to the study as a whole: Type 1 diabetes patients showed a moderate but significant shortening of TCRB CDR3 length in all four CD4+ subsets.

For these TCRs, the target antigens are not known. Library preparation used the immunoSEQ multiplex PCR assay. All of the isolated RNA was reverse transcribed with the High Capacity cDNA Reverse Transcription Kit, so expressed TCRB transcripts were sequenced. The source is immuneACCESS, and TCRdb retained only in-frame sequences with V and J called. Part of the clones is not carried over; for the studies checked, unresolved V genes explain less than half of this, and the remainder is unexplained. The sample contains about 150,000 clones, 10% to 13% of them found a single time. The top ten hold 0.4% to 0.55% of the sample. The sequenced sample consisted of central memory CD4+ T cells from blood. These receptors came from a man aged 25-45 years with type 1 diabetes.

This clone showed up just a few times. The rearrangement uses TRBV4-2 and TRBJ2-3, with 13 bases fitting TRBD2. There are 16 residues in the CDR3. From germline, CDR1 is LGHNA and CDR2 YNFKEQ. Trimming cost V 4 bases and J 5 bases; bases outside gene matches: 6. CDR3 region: CASSPGLAGPGDTQYF. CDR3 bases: TGTGCCAGCAGCCCGGGACTAGCGGGACCCGGAGATACGCAGTATTTT.

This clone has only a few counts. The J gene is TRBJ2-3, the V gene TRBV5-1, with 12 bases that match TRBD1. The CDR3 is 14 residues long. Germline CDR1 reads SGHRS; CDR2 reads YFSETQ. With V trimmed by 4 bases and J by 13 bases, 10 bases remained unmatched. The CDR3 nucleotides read TGCGCCAGCAGCCCTCCGGGACAGGGGGCTAAGGAGTATTTT. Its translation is CASSPPGQGAKEYF.

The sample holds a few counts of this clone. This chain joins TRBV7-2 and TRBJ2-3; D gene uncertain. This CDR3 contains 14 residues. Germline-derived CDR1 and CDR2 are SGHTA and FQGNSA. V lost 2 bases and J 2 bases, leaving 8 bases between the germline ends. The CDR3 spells CASSLNSYTDTQYF. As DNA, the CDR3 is TGTGCCAGCAGCTTAAACTCTTACACAGATACGCAGTATTTT.

The CDR3 DNA follows: TGTGCCAGCAGCAAAAACCCCGCAGGGCTGTTGAACACTGAAGCTTTCTTT. It codes for CASSKNPAGLLNTEAFF. The chain combines TRBV7-6 with TRBJ1-1; TRBD1 is a possible D gene (5 bases). CDR1 is SGHVS and CDR2 is FNYEAQ in the germline V gene. This CDR3 contains 17 residues. Between the trimmed V and J ends, which lost 5 bases and 0 bases, there was a span of 19 bases.

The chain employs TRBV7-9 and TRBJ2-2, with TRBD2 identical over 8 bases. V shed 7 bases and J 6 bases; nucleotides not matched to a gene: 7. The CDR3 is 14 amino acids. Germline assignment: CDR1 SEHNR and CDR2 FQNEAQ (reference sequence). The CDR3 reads CASNVASGSGELFF. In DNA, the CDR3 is TGTGCCAGCAACGTGGCTAGCGGGTCCGGGGAGCTGTTTTTT.